This note documents a single T cell receptor (beta chain) sequence. CDR3 length: 13 amino acids. Germline V gives CDR1 MNHEY, CDR2 SVGAGI. The germline V and J ends were trimmed by 7 bases and 1 base, with 8 bases remaining between them. As handled by the study authors: From reference gene primer amplification, estimates of nucleated cell counts were derived. Method: immunoSEQ multiplex PCR; TCRdb's copy keeps in-frame clones and lacks some. The DNA gave D and trimming, while V, J and clone size come from that table. The sample records 300,000 or so clones, about 90% being singletons. This entry is derived from a study of blood T cell repertoires in COVID-19. Study-level background: Italy, Spain and the United States were the sources of the convalescent and acute COVID-19 samples. PBMCs, B-cell-depleted T cells, or T cells provided the cDNA or gDNA that made up the material.

The material sequenced was peripheral blood. The clonotype comes from a woman between 35 and 50 years old with acute or convalescent COVID-19. V usage is TRBV6-5 and J usage is TRBJ1-5; weak D call: TRBD1 (6 bases). CDR3 bases: TGTGCCAGCAAAGGGGGAAGCAATCAGCCCCAGCATTTT. This gives the protein CASKGGSNQPQHF.